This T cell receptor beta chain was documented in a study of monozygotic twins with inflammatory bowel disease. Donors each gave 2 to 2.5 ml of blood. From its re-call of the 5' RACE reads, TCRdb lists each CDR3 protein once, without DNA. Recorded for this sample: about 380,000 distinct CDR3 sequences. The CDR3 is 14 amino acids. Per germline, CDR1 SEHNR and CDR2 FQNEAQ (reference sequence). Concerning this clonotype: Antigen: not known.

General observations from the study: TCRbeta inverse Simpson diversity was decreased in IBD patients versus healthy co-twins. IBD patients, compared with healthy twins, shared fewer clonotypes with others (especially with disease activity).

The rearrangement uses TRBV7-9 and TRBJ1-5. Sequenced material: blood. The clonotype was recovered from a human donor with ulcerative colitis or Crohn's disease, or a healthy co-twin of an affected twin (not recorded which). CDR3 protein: CASSPILEDQPQHF.